This T cell receptor (beta chain) was profiled in a study of blood T cell repertoires in COVID-19 (dated by TCRdb to 2020 to 2022). Background on the whole study: The collaborator samples originated in the United States, Italy and Spain and spanned the acute and convalescent phases of COVID-19. A de-identified subject ID, COVID-19 status, age in years and sex were almost always included in the sample metadata. The samples were drawn from two sources: the first 160 participants of the ongoing ImmuneRACE study, and 950 to 1,500 subjects contributed by 6 global collaborators. Where HLA class I and class II types were available, the types were taken from metadata supplied by the sample provider, not from assay-based typing. A freely available public database, intended as a resource for researchers studying the immune response to SARS-CoV-2, is where the repertoires were released. Subjects who had been exposed to COVID-19, were actively infected with it, or had recovered from it provided the deeply sampled blood TCRbeta repertoires that made up the dataset. The prospective study material was composed of cDNA or gDNA derived from T cells, B-cell-depleted T cells, or PBMCs. Points the paper makes about the study in general: Clinical and demographic metadata were provided uncurated, with the amount varying by source and participant.

The immunoSEQ Assay, a bias-controlled multiplex PCR, was used to amplify TCRbeta CDR3 regions from genomic DNA. The authors' analysis ran thus. The number of nucleated cells in each sample was estimated by amplification of reference gene primers within the assay. To quantify the absolute abundance of each unique TCRbeta CDR3 rearrangement, sequence reads were collapsed and filtered. For each sample, productive Simpson clonality was calculated as the square root of Simpson's diversity index across productive rearrangements. TCRdb retrieved this table from immuneACCESS and kept in-frame rearrangements only. Not all clones are present; in checked studies, unresolved V genes account for under half, and no reason is known for the remainder. The V and J calls and clone size come from that table; D and trimming were worked out from the DNA. Counted in this sample were approximately 66,000 clones; about 82% of them appeared once. The top ten clonotypes cover roughly 6.9% of the sample.

On this clone: Its antigen remains undetermined. The record has no base qualities; no much larger clone is one base away.

Collaborating institutions collected whole blood in K2EDTA tubes following their own protocols. Collaborator samples were shipped for TCRbeta analysis as frozen whole blood, isolated PBMCs, or DNA extracted from either sample type. The CDR3, cysteine through phenylalanine, is 17 amino acids long. Only the CDR3 region is kept as DNA, spanning 51 bases read in frame from base 1. From a lookup of the germline V gene, CDR1 and CDR2 are SGHRS and YFSETQ. Trimming at the junction amounts to 0 bases on V and 7 bases on J, and the germline ends lie 19 bases apart. The chain employs TRBV5-1 and TRBJ1-4; no D gene is confidently identified. The origin of this receptor is a middle-aged man with active COVID-19. The specimen sequenced was peripheral blood. The CDR3 in this case is CASSLAEGGRLGEKLFF. The DNA is as follows: TGCGCCAGCAGCTTGGCCGAAGGAGGGCGCCTGGGTGAAAAACTGTTTTTT.